This T cell receptor (beta chain) was found in a study of T-cell reconstitution after alpha-beta-depleted transplantation in children. Unique molecular identifiers were used to barcode this TCRbeta library. TCRdb used MiXCR to reprocess the PCR reads, holding one entry per CDR3 protein. The table includes around 380,000 distinct CDR3 sequences, roughly a tenth detected once. Germline loops: CDR1 DFQATT, CDR2 SNEGSKA (reference sequence). Trimming at V came to 3 bases and at J to 3 bases, leaving 17 bases not matched to a gene. The CDR3 is 18 amino acids. This TCR was recovered from a human donor who donated a stem cell graft to a child with acute myeloid leukemia. Source: PBMCs from the stem cell graft donor, taken from the stem cell graft. The rearrangement joins TRBV20-1 to TRBJ2-3; 8 bases match TRBD2. As DNA, the CDR3 is TGCAGTGCTAGGCCGGGACTAGGGCCCGGAGTGTGGACAGATACGCAGTATTTT. This gives the protein CSARPGLGPGVWTDTQYF.